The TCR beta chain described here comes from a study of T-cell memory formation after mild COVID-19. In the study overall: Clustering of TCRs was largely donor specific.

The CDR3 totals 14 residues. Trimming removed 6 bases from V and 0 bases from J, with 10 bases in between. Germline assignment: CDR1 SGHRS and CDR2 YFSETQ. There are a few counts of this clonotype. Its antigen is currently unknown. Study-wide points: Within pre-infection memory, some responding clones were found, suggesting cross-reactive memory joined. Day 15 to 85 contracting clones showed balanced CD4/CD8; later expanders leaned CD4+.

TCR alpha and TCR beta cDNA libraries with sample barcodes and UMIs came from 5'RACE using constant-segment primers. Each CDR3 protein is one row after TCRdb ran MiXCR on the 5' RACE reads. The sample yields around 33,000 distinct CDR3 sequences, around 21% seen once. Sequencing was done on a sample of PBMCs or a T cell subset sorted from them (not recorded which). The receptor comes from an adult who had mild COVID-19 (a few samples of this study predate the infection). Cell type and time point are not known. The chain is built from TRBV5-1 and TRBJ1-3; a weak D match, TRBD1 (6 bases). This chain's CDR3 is CASTGQPSGNTIYF. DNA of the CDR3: TGCGCCAGCACCGGACAGCCCTCTGGAAACACCATATATTTT.